The clone carrying this T cell receptor beta chain has only a few counts. This record belongs to a study of beta chain features in type 1 diabetes. The entirety of the isolated RNA underwent reverse transcription, so expressed TCRB transcripts were sequenced. The assay was immunoSEQ multiplex PCR, and TCRdb's table has in-frame clones only and misses some. The sample has over 700,000 clones, roughly 16% seen once. The TCR was taken from a woman between 18 and 30 years old in good health. The specimen was naive CD4+ T cells from blood.

The CDR3 protein is CASSQSDRIPEAFF. CDR3 DNA: TGCGCCAGCAGCCAAAGCGACAGGATCCCTGAAGCTTTCTTT. The J gene is TRBJ1-1, the V gene TRBV4-1, with a tentative D call TRBD1 (6 bases). Germline loops: CDR1 MGHRA, CDR2 YSYEKL. V shed 2 bases and J shed 6 bases, with 13 bases lying between them. This CDR3 region has 14 residues.